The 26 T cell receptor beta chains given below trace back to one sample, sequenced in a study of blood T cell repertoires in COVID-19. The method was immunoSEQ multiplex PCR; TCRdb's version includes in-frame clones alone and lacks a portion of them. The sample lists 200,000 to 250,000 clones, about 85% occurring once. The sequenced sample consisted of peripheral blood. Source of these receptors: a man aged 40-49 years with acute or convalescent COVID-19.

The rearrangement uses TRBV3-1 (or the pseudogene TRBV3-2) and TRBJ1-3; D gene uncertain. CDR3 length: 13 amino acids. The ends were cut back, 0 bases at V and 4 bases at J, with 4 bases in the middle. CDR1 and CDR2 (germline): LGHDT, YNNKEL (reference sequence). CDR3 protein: CASSQDVGNTIYF. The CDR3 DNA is TGTGCCAGCAGCCAAGACGTGGGAAACACCATATATTTT.

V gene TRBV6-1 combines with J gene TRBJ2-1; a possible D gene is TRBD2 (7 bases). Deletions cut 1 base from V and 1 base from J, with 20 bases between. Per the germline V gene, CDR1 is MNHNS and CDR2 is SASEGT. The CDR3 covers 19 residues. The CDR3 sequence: CASSEVYPGGAGSYNEQFF. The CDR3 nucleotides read TGTGCCAGCAGTGAAGTCTACCCTGGGGGGGCGGGATCCTACAATGAGCAGTTCTTC.

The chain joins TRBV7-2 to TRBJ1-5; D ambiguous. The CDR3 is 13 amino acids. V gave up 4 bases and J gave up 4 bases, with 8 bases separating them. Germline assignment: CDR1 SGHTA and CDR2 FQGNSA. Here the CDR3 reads CASSYILNQPQHF. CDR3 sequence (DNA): TGTGCCAGCAGCTACATCTTAAATCAGCCCCAGCATTTT.

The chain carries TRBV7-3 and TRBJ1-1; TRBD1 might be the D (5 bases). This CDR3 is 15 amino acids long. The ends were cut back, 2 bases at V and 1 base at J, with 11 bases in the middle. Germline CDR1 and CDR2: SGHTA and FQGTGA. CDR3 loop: CASSLQPGPNTEAFF. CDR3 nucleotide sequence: TGTGCCAGCAGCTTACAGCCAGGGCCGAACACTGAAGCTTTCTTT.

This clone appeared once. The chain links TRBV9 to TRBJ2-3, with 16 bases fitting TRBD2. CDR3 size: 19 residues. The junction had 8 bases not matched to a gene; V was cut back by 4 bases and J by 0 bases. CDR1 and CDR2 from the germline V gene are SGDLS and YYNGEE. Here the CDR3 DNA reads TGTGCCAGCAGCCACACCGGGACTAGCGGGGGGGCTAGCACAGATACGCAGTATTTT. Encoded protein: CASSHTGTSGGASTDTQYF.

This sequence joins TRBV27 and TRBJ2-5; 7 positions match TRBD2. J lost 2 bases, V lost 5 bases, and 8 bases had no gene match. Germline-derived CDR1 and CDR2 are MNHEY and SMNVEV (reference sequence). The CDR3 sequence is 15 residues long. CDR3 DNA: TGTGCCAGCAGTGGACCAGCGGGGCCACAAGAGACCCAGTACTTC. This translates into CASSGPAGPQETQYF.

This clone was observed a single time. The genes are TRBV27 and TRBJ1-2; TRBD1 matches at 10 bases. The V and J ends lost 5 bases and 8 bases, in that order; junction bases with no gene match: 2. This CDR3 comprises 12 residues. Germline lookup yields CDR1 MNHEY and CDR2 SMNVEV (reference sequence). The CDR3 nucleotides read TGTGCCAGCAGTCGGGACAGGGGAGGCTACACCTTC. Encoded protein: CASSRDRGGYTF.

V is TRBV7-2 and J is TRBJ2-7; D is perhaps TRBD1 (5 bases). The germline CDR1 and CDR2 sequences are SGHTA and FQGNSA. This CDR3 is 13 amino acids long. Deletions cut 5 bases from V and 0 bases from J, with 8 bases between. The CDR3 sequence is CASSQGSSYEQYF. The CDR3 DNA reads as TGTGCCAGCAGCCAGGGAAGCTCCTACGAGCAGTACTTC.

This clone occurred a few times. The CDR3 coding sequence is TGTGCCAGCAGTTACGGGGGGGCTCCTTGGGAGCAGTACTTC. Protein: CASSYGGAPWEQYF. The chain has TRBV6-5 and TRBJ2-7, with a tentative D call TRBD2 (7 bases). The CDR3 contains 14 residues. Germline-derived CDR1 and CDR2 are MNHEY and SVGAGI. The V gene lost 2 bases and the J gene lost 7 bases, with 15 bases spanning the gap.

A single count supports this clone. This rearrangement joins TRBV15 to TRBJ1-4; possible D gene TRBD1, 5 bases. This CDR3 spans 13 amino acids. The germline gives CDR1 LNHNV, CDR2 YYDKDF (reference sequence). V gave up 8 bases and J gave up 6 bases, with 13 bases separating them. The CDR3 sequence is CATRGTADEKLFF. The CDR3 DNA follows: TGTGCCACCCGGGGGACCGCAGATGAAAAACTGTTTTTT.

This chain's CDR3 is CASSLGGLYYEQYF. The DNA for the CDR3 is TGCGCCAGCAGCTTGGGCGGGCTCTATTACGAGCAGTACTTC. The gene calls are TRBV5-1 and TRBJ2-7; possibly TRBD2 for D (5 bases). CDR1 and CDR2 (germline): SGHRS, YFSETQ. V lost 0 bases, J lost 4 bases, and 11 bases lay in between. The CDR3 consists of 14 residues.

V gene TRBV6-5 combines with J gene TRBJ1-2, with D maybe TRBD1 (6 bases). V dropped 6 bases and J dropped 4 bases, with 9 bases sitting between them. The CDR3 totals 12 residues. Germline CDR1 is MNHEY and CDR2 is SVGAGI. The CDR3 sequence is CASRDSSYGYTF. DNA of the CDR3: TGTGCCAGCAGGGACAGCTCCTATGGCTACACCTTC.

The CDR3 region is CASSLVGGSNQPQHF. As DNA, the CDR3 is TGCGCCAGCAGCTTGGTGGGGGGGAGCAATCAGCCCCAGCATTTT. The chain recombines TRBV5-1 with TRBJ1-5; TRBD1 might be the D (5 bases). This CDR3 comprises 15 residues. Germline V lookup: CDR1 SGHRS, CDR2 YFSETQ. With 0 bases removed from V and 1 base from J, the gap between germline ends came to 8 bases.

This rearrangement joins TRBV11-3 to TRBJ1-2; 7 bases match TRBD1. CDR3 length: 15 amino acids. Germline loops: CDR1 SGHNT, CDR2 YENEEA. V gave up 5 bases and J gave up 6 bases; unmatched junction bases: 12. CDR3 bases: TGTGCCAGCAGCCAAAAGAGAACAGGGGAGGATGGCTACACCTTC. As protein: CASSQKRTGEDGYTF.

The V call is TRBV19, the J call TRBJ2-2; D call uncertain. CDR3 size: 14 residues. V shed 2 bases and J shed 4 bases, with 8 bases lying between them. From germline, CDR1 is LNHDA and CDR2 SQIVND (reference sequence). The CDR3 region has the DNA TGTGCCAGTAGTATACATAGTTTCACCGGGGAGCTGTTTTTT. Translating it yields CASSIHSFTGELFF. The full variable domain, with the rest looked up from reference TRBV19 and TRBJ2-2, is DGGITQSPKYLFRKEGQNVTLSCEQNLNHDAMYWYRQDPGQGLRLIYYSQIVNDFQKGDIAEGYSVSREKKESFPLTVTSAQKNPTAFYLCASSIHSFTGELFFGEGSRLTVL.

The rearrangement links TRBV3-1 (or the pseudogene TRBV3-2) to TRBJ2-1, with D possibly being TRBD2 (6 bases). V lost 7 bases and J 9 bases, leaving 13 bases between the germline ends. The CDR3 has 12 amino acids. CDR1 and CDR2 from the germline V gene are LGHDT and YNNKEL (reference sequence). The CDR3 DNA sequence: TGTGCCAGCACAAAAACCGGGGGTGAGCAGTTCTTC. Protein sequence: CASTKTGGEQFF.

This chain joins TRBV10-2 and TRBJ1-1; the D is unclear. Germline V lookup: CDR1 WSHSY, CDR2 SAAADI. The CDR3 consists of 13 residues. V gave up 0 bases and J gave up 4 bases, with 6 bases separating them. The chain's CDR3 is CASSESAVTEAFF. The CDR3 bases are TGCGCCAGCAGTGAGTCGGCGGTCACTGAAGCTTTCTTT.

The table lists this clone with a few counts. The CDR3 sequence: CASSVGGRDTGELFF. As DNA, the CDR3 is TGTGCCAGCAGCGTAGGGGGGCGAGACACCGGGGAGCTGTTTTTT. The V call is TRBV9, the J call TRBJ2-2; TRBD1 is a possible D gene (6 bases). This CDR3 has 15 amino acids. V lost 0 bases to trimming and J lost 3 bases, with 9 bases between them. In germline, CDR1 is SGDLS, CDR2 YYNGEE.

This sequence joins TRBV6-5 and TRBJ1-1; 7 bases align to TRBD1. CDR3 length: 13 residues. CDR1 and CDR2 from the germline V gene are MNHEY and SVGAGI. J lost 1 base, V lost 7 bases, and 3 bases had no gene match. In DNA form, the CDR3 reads TGTGCCAGCAATAACAGGGGGAACACTGAAGCTTTCTTT. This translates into CASNNRGNTEAFF.

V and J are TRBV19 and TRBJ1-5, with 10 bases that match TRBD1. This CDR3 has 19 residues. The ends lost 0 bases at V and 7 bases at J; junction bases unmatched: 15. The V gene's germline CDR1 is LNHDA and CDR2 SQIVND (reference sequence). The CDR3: CASSIDLKADRGVEQPQHF. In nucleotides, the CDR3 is TGTGCCAGTAGTATAGATTTAAAGGCGGACAGGGGGGTTGAACAGCCCCAGCATTTT. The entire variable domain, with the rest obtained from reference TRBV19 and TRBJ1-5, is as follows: DGGITQSPKYLFRKEGQNVTLSCEQNLNHDAMYWYRQDPGQGLRLIYYSQIVNDFQKGDIAEGYSVSREKKESFPLTVTSAQKNPTAFYLCASSIDLKADRGVEQPQHFGDGTRLSIL.

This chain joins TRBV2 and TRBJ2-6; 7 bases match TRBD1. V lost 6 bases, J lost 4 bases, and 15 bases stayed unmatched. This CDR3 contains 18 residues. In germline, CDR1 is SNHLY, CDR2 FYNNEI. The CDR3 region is CASSASQGWGEGANVLTF. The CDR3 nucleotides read TGTGCCAGCAGCGCCTCACAGGGGTGGGGTGAGGGGGCCAACGTCCTGACTTTC.

CDR3 coding DNA: TGTGCCAGCAGCTTAATGGGGCGGTTAACTGAAGCTTTCTTT. Amino acids: CASSLMGRLTEAFF. This sequence joins TRBV13 and TRBJ1-1, with D maybe TRBD1 (5 bases). Trimming stripped 2 bases from V and 5 bases from J, with 12 bases between. The CDR3 consists of 14 residues. Germline V CDR1 and CDR2: PRHDT, FYEKMQ (reference sequence).

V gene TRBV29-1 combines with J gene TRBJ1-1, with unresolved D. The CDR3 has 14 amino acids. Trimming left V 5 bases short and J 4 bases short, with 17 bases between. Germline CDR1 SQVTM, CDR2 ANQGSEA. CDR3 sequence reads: CSVKFNTAVTEAFF. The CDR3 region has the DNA TGCAGCGTTAAGTTTAACACGGCGGTCACTGAAGCTTTCTTT.

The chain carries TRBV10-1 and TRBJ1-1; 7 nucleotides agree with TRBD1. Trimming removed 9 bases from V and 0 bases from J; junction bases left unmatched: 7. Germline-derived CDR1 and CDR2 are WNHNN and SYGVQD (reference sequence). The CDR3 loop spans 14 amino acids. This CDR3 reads CASVLDRLNTEAFF. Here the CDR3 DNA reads TGCGCCAGTGTCCTGGACAGGTTGAACACTGAAGCTTTCTTT.

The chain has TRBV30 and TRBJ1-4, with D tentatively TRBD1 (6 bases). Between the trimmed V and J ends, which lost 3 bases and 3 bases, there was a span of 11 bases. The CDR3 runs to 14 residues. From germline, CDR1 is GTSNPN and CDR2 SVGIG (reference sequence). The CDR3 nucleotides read TGTGCCTGGAGCCAGGGACACTCTAATGAAAAACTGTTTTTT. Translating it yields CAWSQGHSNEKLFF. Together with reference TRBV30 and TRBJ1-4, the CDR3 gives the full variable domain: SQTIHQWPATLVQPVGSPLSLECTVEGTSNPNLYWYRQAAGRGLQLLFYSVGIGQISSEVPQNLSASRPQDRQFILSSKKLLLSDSGFYLCAWSQGHSNEKLFFGSGTQLSVL.

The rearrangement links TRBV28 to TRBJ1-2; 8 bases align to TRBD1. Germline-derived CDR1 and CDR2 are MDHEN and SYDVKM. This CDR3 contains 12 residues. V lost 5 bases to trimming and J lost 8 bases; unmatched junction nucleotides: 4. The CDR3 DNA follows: TGTGCCAGCAGTGCCGGGACAGGAGGCTACACCTTC. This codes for CASSAGTGGYTF.